This TCR beta chain was sequenced during a study of CXCR3-negative and CXCR3-positive naive CD8 T cells. Findings and limits, study-wide: CXCR3-negative and CXCR3-positive naive cells shared comparable TRBV-TRBJ usage, but memory cells did not.

Germline V gene data show CDR1 as SEHNR and CDR2 as FQNEAQ (reference sequence). The CDR3 loop spans 16 amino acids. Remarks on this clonotype: Its cognate antigen is unknown.

The method, 5' RACE with UMI labels, was used to prepare the TRB cDNA libraries. TCRdb reprocessed the 5' RACE reads; each CDR3 protein has one entry and no DNA is given. In total, the table holds under 30,000 distinct CDR3 sequences. The sequence was obtained from a human donor in good health. Some clones in this sample may be carry-over from other donors' samples. The chain joins TRBV7-9 to TRBJ2-4; absent DNA, TCRdb's TRBD1 call cannot be checked. Sequenced: memory CD8+ T cells from blood. CDR3 protein: CASSLADRGARDIQYF.